This T cell receptor beta chain emerged from a study of blood T cell repertoires in COVID-19. Study information: T cells, B-cell-depleted T cells, or PBMCs supplied cDNA or gDNA.

This table comes from immunoSEQ multiplex PCR, and its TCRdb copy is limited to in-frame clones, with some not included. Of around 250,000 clones in the sample, more than 85% were seen once. This study enrolled people aged about 18 to 90 from about two dozen US geographic areas. V lost 1 base and J lost 6, with 9 bases in between. The CDR3 spans 13 residues. CDR1 is MGHRA and CDR2 is YSYEKL in the germline V gene. The source is a man aged 40-49 years who had been exposed to COVID-19. The rearrangement uses TRBV4-1 and TRBJ1-2; D not resolved. Input material: PBMCs or T cells enriched from blood (not recorded which). This CDR3 is CASSQVGEDGYTF. In DNA form, the CDR3 reads TGCGCCAGCAGCCAAGTTGGGGAGGATGGCTACACCTTC.